This entry lists 8 T cell receptor beta chains sequenced from one sample in a study of shared clonotypes between healthy human individuals. Assay used: immunoSEQ multiplex PCR; TCRdb lists only in-frame clones, some missing. The table lists roughly 680,000 clones, over 60% of them singletons. Sequencing used memory CD4+ T cells sorted from blood. Described subset: CD45RA-negative fraction. These receptor sequences come from a woman in her twenties or thirties in good health.

J is TRBJ2-6 and V is TRBV12-5; a weak D match, TRBD1 (6 bases). The CDR3 has 18 amino acids. Trimming left V 3 bases short and J 0 bases short, with 15 bases between. Germline V gene lookup returns CDR1 LGHNT and CDR2 FRNRAP. DNA for the CDR3: TGTGCTAGTGGTTTACGACAGGTCGAGGCCTCTGGGGCCAACGTCCTGACTTTC. Translated, it gives CASGLRQVEASGANVLTF.

V is TRBV5-1 and J is TRBJ2-7; 7 positions match TRBD2. The V segment lost 8 bases and the J segment 3 bases; nucleotides outside the gene matches: 17. The germline gives CDR1 SGHRS, CDR2 YFSETQ. The CDR3 consists of 16 residues. The CDR3 is CARQEGSGGRVYEQYF. In DNA, the CDR3 is TGCGCCAGGCAAGAGGGGTCGGGCGGGAGAGTCTACGAGCAGTACTTC. The full variable domain, with the rest looked up from reference TRBV5-1 and TRBJ2-7, is KAGVTQTPRYLIKTRGQQVTLSCSPISGHRSVSWYQQTPGQGLQFLFEYFSETQRNKGNFPGRFSGRQFSNSRSEMNVSTLELGDSALYLCARQEGSGGRVYEQYFGPGTRLTVT.

The chain couples TRBV29-1 to TRBJ1-1; 7 bases fit TRBD1. Trimming removed 7 bases from V and 5 bases from J; junction bases left unmatched: 13. This CDR3 comprises 14 residues. CDR1 SQVTM and CDR2 ANQGSEA come from the germline V gene. CDR3 DNA sequence: TGCAGCGGGCTCGACAGGGCTAAGATGACTGAAGCTTTCTTT. It specifies CSGLDRAKMTEAFF.

The chain is built from TRBV7-9 and TRBJ2-1, with 11 nucleotides matching TRBD2. With V trimmed by 3 bases and J by 4 bases, 8 bases remained unmatched. Germline loops: CDR1 SEHNR, CDR2 FQNEAQ (reference sequence). The CDR3 length is 17 residues. CDR3 nucleotide sequence: TGTGCCAGCAGCTTGGTACTAGCGGGAGTCTGGTACAATGAGCAGTTCTTC. This codes for CASSLVLAGVWYNEQFF.

V is TRBV7-8 and J is TRBJ1-5, with D uncertain. This CDR3 spans 16 amino acids. The V and J ends lost 1 base and 1 base respectively, with 11 bases between them. The germline V gene encodes CDR1 SGHVS and CDR2 FQNEAQ. The CDR3 DNA follows: TGTGCCAGCAGCTTAGGGCGGACGGGGAGCAATCAGCCCCAGCATTTT. This sequence encodes CASSLGRTGSNQPQHF.

The J gene is TRBJ1-3, the V gene TRBV11-2; the D is unclear. CDR3 length equals 18 residues. Per the germline V gene, CDR1 is SGHAT and CDR2 is FQNNGV. The V end lost 3 bases, the J end lost 5 bases, and 23 bases lay between the germline ends. The CDR3 DNA follows: TGTGCCAGCAGCTTTCGATCGCCGACTCGACAATCAAGAAACACCATATATTTT. Encoded protein: CASSFRSPTRQSRNTIYF. Supplemented by reference TRBV11-2 and TRBJ1-3, the full variable domain reads EAGVAQSPRYKIIEKRQSVAFWCNPISGHATLYWYQQILGQGPKLLIQFQNNGVVDDSQLPKDRFSAERLKGVDSTLKIQPAKLEDSAVYLCASSFRSPTRQSRNTIYFGEGSWLTVV.

V gene TRBV2 combines with J gene TRBJ2-1; the match to TRBD1 covers 7 bases. Per germline, CDR1 SNHLY and CDR2 FYNNEI. CDR3 length: 16 residues. The V segment lost 11 bases and the J segment 2 bases; nucleotides outside the gene matches: 15. The CDR3 nucleotides are TGTGCCTCGGGGAGATCGGGGACAGCTCCCTACAATGAGCAGTTCTTC. Protein product: CASGRSGTAPYNEQFF.

This chain joins TRBV29-1 and TRBJ1-1; D is undetermined. The CDR3 spans 10 residues. The V end lost 7 bases, the J end lost 4 bases, and 7 bases lay between the germline ends. Looked up from germline, CDR1 is SQVTM and CDR2 is ANQGSEA. CDR3 region: CSARTTEAFF. The CDR3, as DNA: TGCAGCGCCAGGACCACTGAAGCTTTCTTT.